The following is a TCR beta chain sequence with its context. Its antigen is not known. The source of the sample is a study of T cell responses to AZD1222 COVID-19 vaccine. Across the study: Second-dose groups at about 4 or about 12 weeks were pooled. Study-wide results and limits: Donors in the cohort were predominantly white British and more often female, and clonal diversity was possibly underestimated.

The CDR3 has 13 amino acids. With 7 bases clipped from V and 5 bases from J, the junction kept 8 bases outside the gene matches. Germline lookup yields CDR1 LNHDA and CDR2 SQIVND (reference sequence). Profiling relied on immunoSEQ multiplex PCR, and the TCRdb table lists in-frame clones only, not all of them. The sample records around 110,000 clones, around nine tenths being singletons. V is TRBV19 and J is TRBJ2-7; 7 nucleotides line up with TRBD2. The clonotype was recovered from an adult in good health. Sequenced here: peripheral blood, sampled on day 0 of AZD1222 vaccination. The CDR3, as DNA: TGTGCCAGTACGGGGGGAACTATCCACGAGCAGTACTTC. This translates into CASTGGTIHEQYF. The whole variable domain, remainder taken from reference TRBV19 and TRBJ2-7, is DGGITQSPKYLFRKEGQNVTLSCEQNLNHDAMYWYRQDPGQGLRLIYYSQIVNDFQKGDIAEGYSVSREKKESFPLTVTSAQKNPTAFYLCASTGGTIHEQYFGPGTRLTVT.